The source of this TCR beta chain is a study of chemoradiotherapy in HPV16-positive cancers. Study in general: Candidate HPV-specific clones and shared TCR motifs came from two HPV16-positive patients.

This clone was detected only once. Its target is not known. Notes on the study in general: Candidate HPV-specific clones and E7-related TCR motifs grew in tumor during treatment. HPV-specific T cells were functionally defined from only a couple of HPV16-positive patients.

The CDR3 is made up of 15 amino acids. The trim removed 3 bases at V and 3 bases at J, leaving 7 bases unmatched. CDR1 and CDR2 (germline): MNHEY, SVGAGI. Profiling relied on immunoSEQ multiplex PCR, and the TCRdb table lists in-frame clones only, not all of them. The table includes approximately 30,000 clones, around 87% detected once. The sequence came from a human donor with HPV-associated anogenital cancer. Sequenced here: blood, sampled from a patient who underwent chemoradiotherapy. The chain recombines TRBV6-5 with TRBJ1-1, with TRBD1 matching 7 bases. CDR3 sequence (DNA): TGTGCCAGCAGTTATGGCCTTCAGGGGGACACTGAAGCTTTCTTT. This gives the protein CASSYGLQGDTEAFF.